A selection of T cell receptor beta chains follows, all from one sample in a study of T cells in Graves' hyperthyroidism and ophthalmopathy. TCRdb processed the multiplex PCR reads anew with MiXCR; each CDR3 protein has one entry. This repertoire shows 550,000 to 700,000 distinct CDR3 sequences, around 42% found once; its top ten account for around 20%. Sequenced sample: peripheral blood or thyroid tissue (not recorded which). These receptor sequences come from an adult woman with Graves' disease, either hyperthyroidism or ophthalmopathy (not recorded which). Both conserved end residues are part of each CDR3. D genes are given only for firm matches. The listing skips clone size in some rows; elsewhere it reads once, few, many or a size class.

V gene: TRBV2
J gene: TRBJ2-7
D gene: .
clone size: many
CDR3 protein: CASALSWGRAYEQYF
CDR3 DNA: TGTGCCAGCGCGTTATCCTGGGGCAGAGCCTACGAGCAGTACTTC

V gene: TRBV4-1
J gene: TRBJ2-7
D gene: TRBD2
clone size: many
CDR3 protein: CASSPGASGVYEQYF
CDR3 DNA: TGCGCCAGCAGCCCCGGGGCTAGCGGGGTCTACGAGCAGTACTTC

V gene: TRBV15
J gene: TRBJ2-5
D gene: TRBD2
clone size: .
CDR3 protein: CATSRVLAADRREPQYF
CDR3 DNA: TGTGCCACCAGCAGAGTTCTAGCGGCCGACCGAAGGGAGCCCCAGTACTTC

V gene: TRBV10-3
J gene: TRBJ2-5
D gene: TRBD2
clone size: .
CDR3 protein: CALAGGLEETQYF
CDR3 DNA: TGTGCTTTAGCGGGAGGTTTGGAGGAGACCCAGTACTTC

V gene: TRBV5-1
J gene: TRBJ2-7
D gene: TRBD2
clone size: many
CDR3 protein: CASSHGTSGGNYEQYF
CDR3 DNA: TGCGCCAGCAGCCACGGGACTAGCGGAGGGAATTACGAGCAGTACTTC

V gene: TRBV27
J gene: TRBJ1-4
D gene: .
clone size: once
CDR3 protein: CASTSGAFREKLFF
CDR3 DNA: TGTGCCAGCACCTCAGGGGCTTTTAGGGAAAAACTGTTTTTT

V gene: TRBV20-1
J gene: TRBJ1-3
D gene: .
clone size: many
CDR3 protein: CSAATGKWEFNTIYF
CDR3 DNA: TGCAGTGCTGCGACGGGTAAGTGGGAATTTAACACCATATATTTT

V gene: TRBV5-6
J gene: TRBJ1-2
D gene: .
clone size: .
CDR3 protein: CASSLQGSHGYTF
CDR3 DNA: TGTGCCAGCAGCCTACAGGGCTCTCATGGCTACACCTTC

V gene: TRBV28
J gene: TRBJ2-5
D gene: .
clone size: many
CDR3 protein: CASSFPSSVAPREGWQETQYF
CDR3 DNA: TGTGCCAGCAGTTTTCCCTCTTCTGTCGCACCCCGCGAAGGGTGGCAAGAGACCCAGTACTTC

V gene: TRBV7-8
J gene: TRBJ1-1
D gene: TRBD1
clone size: .
CDR3 protein: CASSLQGVRAFF
CDR3 DNA: TGTGCCAGCAGCTTGCAGGGGGTGAGAGCTTTCTTT

V gene: TRBV20-1
J gene: TRBJ1-3
D gene: .
clone size: many
CDR3 protein: CSGTDSGNTIYF
CDR3 DNA: TGCAGTGGGACAGACTCTGGAAACACCATATATTTT

V gene: TRBV9
J gene: TRBJ1-6
D gene: .
clone size: many
CDR3 protein: CASTPGPGGSYNSPLHF
CDR3 DNA: TGTGCCAGCACACCAGGACCGGGTGGCTCCTATAATTCACCCCTCCACTTT

V gene: TRBV7-9
J gene: TRBJ1-5
D gene: .
clone size: few
CDR3 protein: CASSLVAGDNQPQHF
CDR3 DNA: TGTGCCAGCAGCTTAGTGGCAGGCGACAATCAGCCCCAGCATTTT

V gene: TRBV29-1
J gene: TRBJ1-2
D gene: .
clone size: .
CDR3 protein: CSAEDGGSYGYTF
CDR3 DNA: TGCAGCGCTGAAGATGGTGGTAGCTATGGCTACACCTTC

V gene: TRBV7-9
J gene: TRBJ2-5
D gene: TRBD1
clone size: many
CDR3 protein: CASSLGPGQQETQYF
CDR3 DNA: TGTGCCAGCAGCTTAGGCCCGGGACAGCAAGAGACCCAGTACTTC

V gene: TRBV28
J gene: TRBJ1-1
D gene: .
clone size: many
CDR3 protein: CASSSDTEAFF
CDR3 DNA: TGTGCCAGCAGTTCAGACACTGAAGCTTTCTTT

V gene: TRBV28
J gene: TRBJ2-5
D gene: .
clone size: few
CDR3 protein: CASSFYVGGYMETQYF
CDR3 DNA: TGTGCCAGCAGTTTCTACGTCGGGGGTTATATGGAGACCCAGTACTTC

V gene: TRBV25-1
J gene: TRBJ1-1
D gene: .
clone size: few
CDR3 protein: CASSPAQPKEAFF
CDR3 DNA: TGTGCCAGCAGCCCGGCTCAGCCGAAGGAAGCTTTCTTT

V gene: TRBV29-1
J gene: TRBJ1-2
D gene: TRBD1
clone size: .
CDR3 protein: CSPDRVNYGYTF
CDR3 DNA: TGCAGCCCCGACAGGGTGAACTATGGCTACACCTTC

V gene: TRBV4-3
J gene: TRBJ2-7
D gene: .
clone size: .
CDR3 protein: CASSQESREAYEQYF
CDR3 DNA: TGCGCCAGCAGCCAAGAGAGTCGGGAAGCCTACGAGCAGTACTTC

V gene: TRBV2
J gene: TRBJ1-5
D gene: .
clone size: .
CDR3 protein: CAISRVGQPQHF
CDR3 DNA: TGTGCTATCAGCCGAGTTGGTCAGCCCCAGCATTTT

V gene: TRBV12-3/TRBV12-4
J gene: TRBJ1-3
D gene: .
clone size: many
CDR3 protein: CASSLRGISGNTIYF
CDR3 DNA: TGTGCCAGCAGTTTAAGGGGAATCTCTGGAAACACCATATATTTT

V gene: TRBV7-8
J gene: TRBJ2-1
D gene: .
clone size: .
CDR3 protein: CASIRVSGGKQFF
CDR3 DNA: TGTGCCAGCATTCGTGTCTCCGGAGGGAAGCAGTTCTTC

V gene: TRBV29-1
J gene: TRBJ1-2
D gene: .
clone size: many
CDR3 protein: CSVEGSLYGYTF
CDR3 DNA: TGCAGCGTTGAGGGGTCTCTCTATGGCTACACCTTC

V gene: TRBV7-2
J gene: TRBJ1-1
D gene: .
clone size: .
CDR3 protein: CASSPGMGAGAFF
CDR3 DNA: TGTGCCAGCAGCCCAGGGATGGGCGCCGGGGCTTTCTTT

V gene: TRBV15
J gene: TRBJ1-4
D gene: TRBD1
clone size: .
CDR3 protein: CATSRDLPDRDEKLFF
CDR3 DNA: TGTGCCACCAGCAGAGATCTTCCTGACAGGGACGAAAAACTGTTTTTT

V gene: TRBV9
J gene: TRBJ1-1
D gene: .
clone size: .
CDR3 protein: CASTTNGVSNTEAFF
CDR3 DNA: TGTGCCAGCACCACAAATGGGGTCTCCAACACTGAAGCTTTCTTT

V gene: TRBV20-1
J gene: TRBJ1-1
D gene: .
clone size: .
CDR3 protein: CSASTGMNTEAFF
CDR3 DNA: TGCAGTGCTAGTACAGGCATGAACACTGAAGCTTTCTTT

V gene: TRBV5-6
J gene: TRBJ1-4
D gene: .
clone size: many
CDR3 protein: CASSVGILEYGEKLFF
CDR3 DNA: TGTGCCAGCAGCGTTGGAATCCTGGAGTATGGTGAAAAACTGTTTTTT

V gene: TRBV20-1
J gene: TRBJ1-5
D gene: TRBD1
clone size: .
CDR3 protein: CSALRGLKQPQHF
CDR3 DNA: TGCAGTGCTCTCAGGGGGTTAAAGCAGCCCCAGCATTTT

V gene: TRBV19
J gene: TRBJ1-5
D gene: .
clone size: many
CDR3 protein: CASSILPWATVGYSNQPQHF
CDR3 DNA: TGTGCCAGTAGTATCCTACCGTGGGCCACGGTAGGATATAGCAATCAGCCCCAGCATTTT

V gene: TRBV7-2
J gene: TRBJ1-2
D gene: .
clone size: many
CDR3 protein: CASSFTSIYGYTF
CDR3 DNA: TGTGCCAGCAGCTTTACATCGATCTATGGCTACACCTTC

V gene: TRBV12-3/TRBV12-4
J gene: TRBJ2-6
D gene: .
clone size: many
CDR3 protein: CASRPLQGSSGANVLTF
CDR3 DNA: TGTGCCAGCAGACCGCTCCAGGGGAGCTCTGGGGCCAACGTCCTGACTTTC

V gene: TRBV4-1
J gene: TRBJ2-2
D gene: .
clone size: many
CDR3 protein: CASSQMDLLDSSVF
CDR3 DNA: TGCGCCAGCAGCCAGATGGACCTGCTTGACAGCTCGGTTTTT

V gene: TRBV7-9
J gene: TRBJ2-2
D gene: .
clone size: .
CDR3 protein: CASSLEGGSAGELFF
CDR3 DNA: TGTGCCAGCAGCTTAGAAGGAGGGAGTGCCGGGGAGCTGTTTTTT

V gene: TRBV20-1
J gene: TRBJ1-4
D gene: .
clone size: .
CDR3 protein: CSAPMGLGEKLFF
CDR3 DNA: TGCAGTGCCCCGATGGGTCTGGGCGAAAAACTGTTTTTT

V gene: TRBV30
J gene: TRBJ2-5
D gene: .
clone size: many
CDR3 protein: CAASNQETQYF
CDR3 DNA: TGTGCCGCTAGCAACCAAGAGACCCAGTACTTC

V gene: TRBV27
J gene: TRBJ2-7
D gene: .
clone size: .
CDR3 protein: CASSPDAYEQYF
CDR3 DNA: TGTGCCAGCAGTCCGGACGCTTACGAGCAGTACTTC

V gene: TRBV28
J gene: TRBJ2-7
D gene: TRBD2
clone size: .
CDR3 protein: CASSYWLGLAPSYEQYF
CDR3 DNA: TGTGCCAGCAGTTATTGGTTGGGACTAGCACCGTCCTACGAGCAGTACTTC

V gene: TRBV29-1
J gene: TRBJ1-2
D gene: .
clone size: many
CDR3 protein: CSVEEIWGHNGYTF
CDR3 DNA: TGCAGCGTTGAAGAGATCTGGGGGCATAATGGCTACACCTTC

V gene: TRBV6-1
J gene: TRBJ2-5
D gene: .
clone size: .
CDR3 protein: CASGVYSQETQYF
CDR3 DNA: TGTGCCAGCGGTGTCTACAGCCAGGAGACCCAGTACTTC

V gene: TRBV18
J gene: TRBJ2-5
D gene: TRBD2
clone size: .
CDR3 protein: CASSHSGAETQYF
CDR3 DNA: TGTGCCAGCTCACACAGCGGGGCGGAGACCCAGTACTTC

V gene: TRBV5-6
J gene: TRBJ1-5
D gene: TRBD1
clone size: .
CDR3 protein: CASSRDRKGQPQHF
CDR3 DNA: TGTGCCAGCAGCCGGGACAGGAAGGGACAGCCCCAGCATTTT

V gene: TRBV7-2
J gene: TRBJ2-7
D gene: .
clone size: many
CDR3 protein: CASSLGDLPIYEQYF
CDR3 DNA: TGTGCCAGCAGCTTGGGGGACCTACCCATTTACGAGCAGTACTTC

V gene: TRBV4-1
J gene: TRBJ2-7
D gene: TRBD2
clone size: many
CDR3 protein: CASSQAQRTSDEQYF
CDR3 DNA: TGCGCCAGCAGCCAAGCGCAGCGAACTAGCGACGAGCAGTACTTC